This TCR beta chain was profiled in a study of blood T cell repertoires in COVID-19 (dated by TCRdb to the early 2020s). With regard to the full study: Collaborator samples came from the United States, Italy and Spain and covered acute and convalescent phases of COVID-19. The prospective study material was composed of cDNA or gDNA derived from T cells, B-cell-depleted T cells, or PBMCs. The samples were drawn from two sources: the first 160 participants of the ongoing ImmuneRACE study, and over 1,000 subjects contributed by 6 global collaborators. Where available, HLA class I and class II types were obtained from metadata supplied by the sample provider rather than from assay-based typing. Nearly every sample came with metadata listing a de-identified subject ID, COVID-19 status, age in years and sex. The dataset comprised deeply sampled blood TCRbeta repertoires from subjects exposed to, actively infected with, or recovered from COVID-19. The repertoires were made available in a free public database intended to serve as a resource for research on the immune response to SARS-CoV-2.

The cysteine opens and the phenylalanine closes a CDR3 of 11 amino acids. Only the CDR3 DNA is retained, 33 bases long and in frame from the first base. Trimming at the junction amounts to 6 bases on V and 6 bases on J, and the germline ends lie 9 bases apart. TCRbeta CDR3 regions were amplified from genomic DNA using the immunoSEQ Assay, a bias-controlled multiplex PCR. The study's own analysis went as follows. The number of nucleated cells in each sample was estimated by amplification of reference gene primers within the assay. To quantify the absolute abundance of each unique TCRbeta CDR3 rearrangement, sequence reads were collapsed and filtered. For each sample, productive Simpson clonality was calculated as the square root of Simpson's diversity index over productive rearrangements. TCRdb re-hosts the immuneACCESS table, in-frame sequences only. Its copies lack some clones; in the studies checked, an unresolved V gene accounts for under half of them, and the cause for the rest is not known. Clonal size and the V and J genes are those of that table, whereas D and trimming came from the DNA. The sample table contains approximately 34,000 clones; only one count was recorded for over 70% of them. The ten largest clones add up to about 3% of the sample.

One collaborating source in Seattle enrolled patients during active infection and followed them longitudinally through the course of disease. Each collaborating institution followed its own protocols to collect whole blood in K2EDTA tubes. For TCRbeta analysis, collaborator samples were shipped as frozen whole blood, as isolated PBMCs, or as DNA extracted from either sample type. A word on this clone: Its recognized antigen is unknown. No much larger clonotype is one base removed from it; base qualities were not supplied.

On the study overall, not on this receptor specifically: The amount of clinical and demographic metadata varied by source and participant and was provided uncurated.

Specimen: peripheral blood. The receptor was derived from a man in his sixties or seventies with COVID-19, enrolled during active disease. The chain couples TRBV12-3 or TRBV12-4 to TRBJ2-7, and possibly TRBD1, on 6 matching bases. The CDR3 reads CASRQGPEQYF. DNA sequence: TGTGCCAGCAGACAGGGTCCCGAGCAGTACTTC.